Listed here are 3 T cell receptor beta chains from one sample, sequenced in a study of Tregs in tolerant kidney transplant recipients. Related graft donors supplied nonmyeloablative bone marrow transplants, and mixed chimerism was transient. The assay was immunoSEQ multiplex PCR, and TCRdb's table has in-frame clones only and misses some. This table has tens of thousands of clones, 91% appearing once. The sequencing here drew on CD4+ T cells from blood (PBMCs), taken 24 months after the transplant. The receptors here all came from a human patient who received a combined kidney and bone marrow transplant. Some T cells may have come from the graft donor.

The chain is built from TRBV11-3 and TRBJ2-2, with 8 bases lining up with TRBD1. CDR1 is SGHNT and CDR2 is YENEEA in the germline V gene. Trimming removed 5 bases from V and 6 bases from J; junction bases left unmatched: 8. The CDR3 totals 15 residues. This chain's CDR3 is CASSLRQGAAGELFF. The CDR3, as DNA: TGTGCCAGCAGCCTACGGCAGGGGGCCGCCGGGGAGCTGTTTTTT.

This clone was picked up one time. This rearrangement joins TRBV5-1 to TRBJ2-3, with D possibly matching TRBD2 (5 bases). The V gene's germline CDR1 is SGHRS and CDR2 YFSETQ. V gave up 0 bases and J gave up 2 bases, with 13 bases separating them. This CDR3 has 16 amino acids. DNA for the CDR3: TGCGCCAGCAGCTTGGGTCCGGGATTTATCACAGATACGCAGTATTTT. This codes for CASSLGPGFITDTQYF.

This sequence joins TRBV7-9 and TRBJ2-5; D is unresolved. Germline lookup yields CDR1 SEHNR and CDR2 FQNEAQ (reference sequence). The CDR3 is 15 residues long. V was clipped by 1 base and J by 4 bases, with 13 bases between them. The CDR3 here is CASSLDGLTGETQYF. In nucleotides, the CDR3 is TGTGCCAGCAGCTTAGACGGCCTCACGGGAGAGACCCAGTACTTC.